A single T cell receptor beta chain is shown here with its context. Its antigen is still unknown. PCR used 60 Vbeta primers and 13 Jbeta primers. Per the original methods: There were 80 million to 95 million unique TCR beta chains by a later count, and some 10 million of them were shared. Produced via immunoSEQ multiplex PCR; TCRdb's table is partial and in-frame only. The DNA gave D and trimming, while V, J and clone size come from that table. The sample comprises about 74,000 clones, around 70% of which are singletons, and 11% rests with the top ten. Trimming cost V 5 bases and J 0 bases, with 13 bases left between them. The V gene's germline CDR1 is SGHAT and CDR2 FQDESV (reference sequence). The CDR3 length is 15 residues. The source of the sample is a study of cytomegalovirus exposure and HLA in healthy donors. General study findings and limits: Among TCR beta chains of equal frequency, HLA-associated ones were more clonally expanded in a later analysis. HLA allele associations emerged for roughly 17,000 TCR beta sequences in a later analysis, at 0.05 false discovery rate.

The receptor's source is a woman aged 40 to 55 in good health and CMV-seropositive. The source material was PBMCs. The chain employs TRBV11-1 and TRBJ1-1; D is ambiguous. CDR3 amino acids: CASSVNGVLNTEAFF. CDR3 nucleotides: TGTGCCAGCAGCGTTAACGGGGTTCTGAACACTGAAGCTTTCTTT.